This T cell receptor (beta chain) originates from a study of OX40 agonist ivuxolimab in advanced cancers. Profiled with immunoSEQ multiplex PCR; TCRdb holds only in-frame clones, not every one. The repertoire consists of 12,000 or so clones, with 75% to 85% occurring once and the leading ten covering about two fifths. The germline V gene encodes CDR1 SEHNR and CDR2 FQNEAQ (reference sequence). The CDR3 has 13 residues. Trimming took 0 bases from V and 6 from J, leaving 9 bases between them. V and J are TRBV7-9 and TRBJ2-7; D not certain. The sample in question was CD4+ or CD8+ T cells sorted from blood, obtained in a trial of the OX40 agonist ivuxolimab. This clonotype originated in an adult with an advanced solid tumor such as melanoma, head and neck, liver or kidney cancer. CDR3 region: CASSLAAAFEQYF. In DNA form, the CDR3 reads TGTGCCAGCAGCTTAGCGGCTGCATTCGAGCAGTACTTC.